The T cell receptor (beta chain) under discussion was sequenced for a study of CD8 T cells in ankylosing spondylitis. Study results and limitations: In ankylosing spondylitis blood, a motif of fewer than 10 highly homologous TCR beta variants appeared characteristic. Previously reported in reactive arthritis synovial fluid and blood were some of the motif variants. Disease-associated clones were reportedly significantly overrepresented in matched ankylosing spondylitis synovial fluid.

The CDR3 totals 15 residues. Looked up from germline, CDR1 is SGDLS and CDR2 is YYNGEE. The V segment lost 2 bases and the J segment 4 bases; nucleotides outside the gene matches: 5. In the case of this clonotype: Its antigen is still unknown.

The TCR beta libraries were generated through quantitative 5'-RACE incorporating molecular barcodes. TCRdb re-analysed the 5' RACE reads in MiXCR, keeping a single row per CDR3 protein. This sample carries fewer than 500,000 distinct CDR3 sequences, 20% to 30% of them seen once, and the ten largest clones take roughly 1%. The V gene is TRBV9, the J gene TRBJ2-3; 9 bases are a match to TRBD2. The sequence was collected from a male donor with ankylosing spondylitis. Sequenced input: blood, either unsorted or a sorted T cell fraction (not recorded which). DNA of the CDR3: TGTGCCAGCAGCGTCACTAGCGGGCCCCCAGATACGCAGTATTTT. It specifies CASSVTSGPPDTQYF. The full variable domain, with the rest looked up from reference TRBV9 and TRBJ2-3, is DSGVTQTPKHLITATGQRVTLRCSPRSGDLSVYWYQQSLDQGLQFLIQYYNGEERAKGNILERFSAQQFPDLHSELNLSSLELGDSALYFCASSVTSGPPDTQYFGPGTRLTVL.